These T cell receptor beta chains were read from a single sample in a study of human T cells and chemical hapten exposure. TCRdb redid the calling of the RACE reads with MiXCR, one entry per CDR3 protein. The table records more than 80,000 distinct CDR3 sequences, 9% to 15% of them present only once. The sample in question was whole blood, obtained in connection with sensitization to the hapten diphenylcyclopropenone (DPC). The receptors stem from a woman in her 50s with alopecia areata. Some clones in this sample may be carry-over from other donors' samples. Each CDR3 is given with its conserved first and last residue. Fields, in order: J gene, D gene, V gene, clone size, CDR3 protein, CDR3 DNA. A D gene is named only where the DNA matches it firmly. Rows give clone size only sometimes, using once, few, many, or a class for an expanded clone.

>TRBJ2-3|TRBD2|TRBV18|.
CASSLGLDTDTQYF
TGTGCCAGCTCACTCGGACTAGACACAGATACGCAGTATTTT
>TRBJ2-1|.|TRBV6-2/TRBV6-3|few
CASSSSTTYNEQFF
TGTGCCAGCAGTTCTTCTACCACCTACAATGAGCAGTTCTTC
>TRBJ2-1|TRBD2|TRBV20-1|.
CSVRISGGGEFF
TGCAGTGTTCGTATTAGCGGGGGCGGGGAGTTCTTC
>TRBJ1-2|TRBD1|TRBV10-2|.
CASSSDRRNGYTF
TGCGCCAGCAGCTCGGACAGGAGGAATGGCTACACCTTC
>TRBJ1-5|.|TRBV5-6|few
CASSVRGFLNQPQHF
TGTGCCAGCAGCGTGAGGGGCTTCCTTAATCAGCCCCAGCATTTT
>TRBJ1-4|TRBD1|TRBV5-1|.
CASSPGQGALFEKLFF
TGCGCCAGCAGCCCGGGACAGGGTGCGCTATTTGAAAAACTGTTTTTT
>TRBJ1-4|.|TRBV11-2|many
CASSSGPGEKLFF
TGTGCCAGCAGCTCGGGACCGGGTGAAAAACTGTTTTTT
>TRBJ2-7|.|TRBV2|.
CASTQVSYEQYF
TGTGCCAGCACCCAGGTTTCCTACGAGCAGTACTTC
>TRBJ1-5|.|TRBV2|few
CASSENSGHQAQHF
TGTGCCAGCAGTGAGAACAGCGGTCATCAGGCCCAGCATTTT
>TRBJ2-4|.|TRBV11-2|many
CASSFTEGSDIQYF
TGTGCCAGCAGCTTTACGGAGGGGAGTGACATTCAGTACTTC
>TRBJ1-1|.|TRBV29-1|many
CSVERQVNTEAFF
TGCAGCGTTGAAAGACAGGTGAACACTGAAGCTTTCTTT